These 12 T cell receptor beta chains were all obtained from the same sample, sequenced in a study of shared clonotypes between healthy human individuals. Naive CD8 isolation took CD45RO-negative cells positively selected for CCR7 and excluded terminally differentiated effector memory CD45RA+ cells. Using immunoSEQ multiplex PCR, the repertoire was profiled, and TCRdb retains in-frame clones only, with some absent. The sample carries over 2,000,000 clones, roughly 93% recorded once. Sequenced: naive CD8+ T cells from PBMCs. These receptors were obtained from a man aged 18 to 30 in good health. Some clones in this sample may be carry-over from other donors' samples.

The J gene is TRBJ1-2, the V gene TRBV6-6; 7 nucleotides match TRBD1. Germline assignment: CDR1 MNHNY and CDR2 SVGAGI (reference sequence). V lost 3 bases to trimming and J lost 6 bases; unmatched junction nucleotides: 4. The CDR3 consists of 13 residues. In DNA form, the CDR3 reads TGTGCCAGCAGTTATTGGCAGGGGGATGGCTACACCTTC. It specifies CASSYWQGDGYTF.

This clone occurred once. The same CDR3 is also encoded by other DNA sequences in this sample. The chain carries TRBV6-1 and TRBJ2-7; 9 nucleotides match TRBD1. V dropped 6 bases and J dropped 1; count of bases not matched to a gene: 4. The CDR3 contains 14 residues. Germline values: CDR1 MNHNS, CDR2 SASEGT. CDR3 sequence: CASSGTGISYEQYF. The CDR3 DNA follows: TGTGCCAGCAGCGGGACAGGGATTTCCTACGAGCAGTACTTC.

The V and J genes are TRBV11-2 and TRBJ2-1, with D uncertain. Germline assignment: CDR1 SGHAT and CDR2 FQNNGV. V lost 5 bases to trimming and J lost 6 bases, with 8 bases between them. The CDR3 runs to 12 residues. The CDR3, as DNA: TGTGCCAGCAGCATAACACGCAATGAGCAGTTCTTC. Amino acid sequence: CASSITRNEQFF. Full variable domain (remainder filled in from reference TRBV11-2 and TRBJ2-1): EAGVAQSPRYKIIEKRQSVAFWCNPISGHATLYWYQQILGQGPKLLIQFQNNGVVDDSQLPKDRFSAERLKGVDSTLKIQPAKLEDSAVYLCASSITRNEQFFGPGTRLTVL.

The rearrangement joins TRBV10-2 to TRBJ2-7; 8 bases match TRBD2. V shed 4 bases, J shed 3 bases, and the junction held 14 bases outside the gene matches. This CDR3 has 17 amino acids. Germline V gene sequence: CDR1 WSHSY, CDR2 SAAADI. In DNA form, the CDR3 reads TGCGCCAGCAGTGGGCCGGGAGGGACTGAGATTGTCTACGAGCAGTACTTC. It translates to CASSGPGGTEIVYEQYF.

The CDR3 sequence: CASSLYGPLEESSYNEQFF. The DNA for the CDR3 is TGTGCCAGCAGCTTATATGGACCCCTTGAGGAGAGCTCCTACAATGAGCAGTTCTTC. The genes are TRBV11-3 and TRBJ2-1; D ambiguous. CDR1 and CDR2 from the germline V gene are SGHNT and YENEEA. The CDR3 runs 19 residues. V was shortened by 2 bases and J by 0 bases, with 20 bases between the two germline ends.

This chain joins TRBV7-6 and TRBJ2-3, with 12 bases that match TRBD2. Germline V CDR1 and CDR2: SGHVS, FNYEAQ. The CDR3 totals 15 residues. J gave up 6 bases and V 5 bases, and 6 bases lay outside the gene matches. CDR3 protein: CASSPTSGSVDTQYF. The CDR3 nucleotides are TGTGCCAGCAGCCCGACTAGCGGGAGTGTTGATACGCAGTATTTT.

A word on this clone: Other DNA sequences from this sample encode an identical CDR3 as well. V and J are TRBV5-1 and TRBJ2-7; 13 bases agree with TRBD2. CDR1 and CDR2 (germline): SGHRS, YFSETQ. The CDR3 is 15 residues long. Losses at the gene ends were 0 bases for V and 4 bases for J; bases not matched to a gene: 1. The CDR3 region is CASSLGLAGGYEQYF. CDR3 nucleotide sequence: TGCGCCAGCAGCTTGGGACTAGCGGGAGGTTACGAGCAGTACTTC. Full variable domain (rest looked up from reference TRBV5-1 and TRBJ2-7): KAGVTQTPRYLIKTRGQQVTLSCSPISGHRSVSWYQQTPGQGLQFLFEYFSETQRNKGNFPGRFSGRQFSNSRSEMNVSTLELGDSALYLCASSLGLAGGYEQYFGPGTRLTVT.

V usage is TRBV28 and J usage is TRBJ1-1, with TRBD1 as a possible D gene (6 bases). V lost 5 bases and J lost 5, with 18 bases in between. This CDR3 region has 15 residues. CDR1 is MDHEN and CDR2 is SYDVKM in the germline V gene. The CDR3 protein is CASSSIGGLRTEAFF. The CDR3 nucleotides are TGTGCCAGCAGTAGTATAGGGGGGCTTAGGACTGAAGCTTTCTTT.

The chain has TRBV7-3 and TRBJ2-7, with 9 nucleotides matching TRBD1. The junction had 7 bases not matched to a gene; V was cut back by 5 bases and J by 5 bases. The CDR3 contains 14 residues. CDR1 is SGHTA and CDR2 is FQGTGA in the germline V gene. CDR3 in DNA: TGTGCCAGCAGCCCCGGGACAGGGTCAAACGAGCAGTACTTC. This gives the protein CASSPGTGSNEQYF.

The V gene is TRBV10-2, the J gene TRBJ2-1; 11 bases are a match to TRBD2. The CDR3 contains 16 residues. Trimming took 1 base from V and 9 from J; bases not matched to a gene: 8. Germline V CDR1 and CDR2: WSHSY, SAAADI. CDR3 protein: CASSELLAGVRGEQFF. The CDR3 DNA reads TGCGCCAGCAGTGAGTTACTAGCGGGAGTTCGGGGTGAGCAGTTCTTC.

This chain joins TRBV12-1 and TRBJ2-6; TRBD1, the table's D call, was not compared with the DNA. TRBV12-1 constitutes a pseudogene. This CDR3 spans 18 amino acids. The CDR3 loop is CASSPRPVGQSRANVLTF. For the CDR3, the DNA is TGTGCCAGCAGCCCCCGGCCTGTAGGACAAAGTCGGGCCAACGTCCTGACTTTC.

This CDR3 reads CASSRGVAGVEGELFF. DNA for the CDR3: TGTGCCAGCAGCCGAGGGGTAGCGGGGGTCGAAGGGGAGCTGTTTTTT. This chain uses TRBV27 with TRBJ2-2, with TRBD2 matching 9 bases. V gave up 6 bases and J gave up 8 bases; unmatched junction bases: 13. The V gene's germline CDR1 is MNHEY and CDR2 SMNVEV (reference sequence). This CDR3 contains 16 residues.